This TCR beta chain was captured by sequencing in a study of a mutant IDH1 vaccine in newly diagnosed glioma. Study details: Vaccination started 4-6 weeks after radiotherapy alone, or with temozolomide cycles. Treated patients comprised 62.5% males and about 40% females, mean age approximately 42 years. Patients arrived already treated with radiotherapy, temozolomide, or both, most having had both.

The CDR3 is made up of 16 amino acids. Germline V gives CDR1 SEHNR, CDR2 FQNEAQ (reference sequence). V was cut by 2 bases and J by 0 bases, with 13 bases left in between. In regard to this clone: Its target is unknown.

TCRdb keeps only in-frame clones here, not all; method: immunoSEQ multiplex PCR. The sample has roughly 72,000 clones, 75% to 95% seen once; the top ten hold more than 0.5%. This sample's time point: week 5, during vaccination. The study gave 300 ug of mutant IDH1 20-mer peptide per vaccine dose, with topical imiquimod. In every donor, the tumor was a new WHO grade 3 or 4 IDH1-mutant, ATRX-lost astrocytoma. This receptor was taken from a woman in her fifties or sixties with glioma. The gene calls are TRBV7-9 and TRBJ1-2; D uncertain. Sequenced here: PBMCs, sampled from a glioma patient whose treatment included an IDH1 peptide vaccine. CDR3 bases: TGTGCCAGCAGCTTACCCCCTCATGAAGCTAACTATGGCTACACCTTC. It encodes CASSLPPHEANYGYTF.